Sequencing of this T cell receptor beta chain was carried out in a study of CD8+CD57+ T cells in acquired aplastic anemia. Patients who underwent sequencing had shown CD8+CD57+ cell expansion by flow cytometry. The template used for profiling TCR beta VDJ and CDR3 was genomic DNA. TCRdb reanalysed the reads using MiXCR and keeps one entry per CDR3 protein. The sample has a few hundred thousand distinct CDR3 sequences, 82% seen once. The germline V gene has CDR1 SEHNR and CDR2 FQNEAQ (reference sequence). The CDR3 covers 13 residues. On this clonotype itself: Mismatch with germline at one junction end may stem from a read error.

This chain links TRBV7-9 with TRBJ1-1; D gene ambiguous. Sequences were obtained from sorted CD4+, CD8+, or CD8+CD57+ T cells (not recorded which) from PBMCs. The TCR was taken from a human donor with aplastic anemia. The CDR3, as DNA: TGTGCCAGCAGCTCCTCAACGGGGAGGCCAAGTCGCTGG. As protein: CASSSSTGRPSRW.